The clone carrying this T cell receptor (beta chain) was seen repeatedly, ten times or more. Its antigen is still unknown. This specimen belongs to a study of T-cell memory formation after mild COVID-19. V was clipped by 6 bases and J by 2 bases; unmatched bases: 6. Germline assignment: CDR1 SGHAT and CDR2 FQNNGV. The CDR3 loop spans 15 amino acids. Whole-study results and caveats: Researchers report contracting CD4+ clones mostly in CM and EM, with CD8+ clones in EMRA.

TCRdb fed the 5' RACE reads into MiXCR, producing one record per CDR3 protein. The table shows around 250,000 distinct CDR3 sequences, with around 17% occurring only once. The rearrangement joins TRBV11-2 to TRBJ2-3; 9 bases map to TRBD2. This TCR derives from a man aged 18-30 years who had mild COVID-19 (a few samples of this study predate the infection). Cell type and time point are not known. Input material: PBMCs or a T cell subset sorted from them (not recorded which). CDR3 DNA sequence: TGTGCCAGCAGGCAAAAGCGGGGGGCCACAGATACGCAGTATTTT. Translated, it gives CASRQKRGATDTQYF.